Listed below are T cell receptor beta chains from one sample, sequenced in a study of cytomegalovirus exposure and HLA in healthy donors. The assay was immunoSEQ multiplex PCR, and TCRdb's table has in-frame clones only and misses some. In the table there are 110,000 to 150,000 clones, roughly 93% of which are singletons. Sequencing was carried out using PBMCs. These receptors were collected from a man aged 18 to 30 in good health and CMV-seropositive. Each CDR3 is given with its conserved first and last residue. The D gene is left open where the match is weak. Expanded clones get a size class; other rows say once, few or many, or leave the size out.

CDR3aa	CDR3nt	j_gene	d_gene	v_gene	abundance
CASSYGQSSYEQYF	TGTGCCAGCAGTTACGGACAGAGCTCCTACGAGCAGTACTTC	TRBJ2-7	-	TRBV6-6	once
CASSLGQTPPEQYF	TGCGCCAGCAGCTTGGGACAGACTCCCCCCGAGCAGTACTTC	TRBJ2-7	-	TRBV5-1	-
CASSGTQNTEAFF	TGTGCCAGCTCAGGGACACAGAACACTGAAGCTTTCTTT	TRBJ1-1	-	TRBV18	-
CASSFRRLSTDTQYF	TGTGCCAGCAGTTTCCGGCGGTTAAGCACAGATACGCAGTATTTT	TRBJ2-3	-	TRBV28	-
CASSVGQGPYGYTF	TGTGCCAGCAGCGTAGGGCAGGGGCCCTATGGCTACACCTTC	TRBJ1-2	-	TRBV9	once
CASSYRDRAEQYF	TGTGCCAGCAGCTACCGGGACAGGGCCGAGCAGTACTTC	TRBJ2-7	TRBD1	TRBV7-9	-
CASEDRVAHEAFF	TGTGCCAGCGAAGACAGGGTGGCTCACGAAGCTTTCTTT	TRBJ1-1	TRBD1	TRBV28	-
CASTGDRGPTGELFF	TGTGCCAGCACTGGAGACAGGGGTCCCACCGGGGAGCTGTTTTTT	TRBJ2-2	TRBD1	TRBV5-4	-
CASSFYRGAAGYTF	TGTGCCAGCAGCTTCTACCGGGGTGCAGCTGGCTACACCTTC	TRBJ1-2	-	TRBV5-6	-
CASRQESYEQYF	TGTGCCAGCCGACAGGAAAGCTACGAGCAGTACTTC	TRBJ2-7	-	TRBV2	-
CATSRGGDGDNEQFF	TGTGCCACCAGCAGGGGGGGGGACGGTGACAATGAGCAGTTCTTC	TRBJ2-1	TRBD2	TRBV15	-
CASSEAELVYNEQFF	TGTGCCAGCAGTGAAGCGGAACTAGTCTACAATGAGCAGTTCTTC	TRBJ2-1	-	TRBV6-1	-
CASSLALADQETQYF	TGTGCCAGCAGCTTAGCGTTAGCGGACCAAGAGACCCAGTACTTC	TRBJ2-5	-	TRBV7-9	-
CASSLLGRSGETQYF	TGCGCCAGCAGCTTGTTAGGGAGATCGGGTGAGACCCAGTACTTC	TRBJ2-5	-	TRBV5-1	-
CASSFSSGGYTF	TGTGCCAGCAGCTTTTCTTCGGGTGGCTACACCTTC	TRBJ1-2	-	TRBV5-6	-
CASSSGTGPNEKLFF	TGTGCCAGCAGTTCGGGGACAGGGCCTAATGAAAAACTGTTTTTT	TRBJ1-4	TRBD1	TRBV28	-
CASSLTGYSNQPQHF	TGTGCCAGCAGTTTGACCGGGTATAGCAATCAGCCCCAGCATTTT	TRBJ1-5	-	TRBV28	-
CASSLVLAVLSGANVLTF	TGCGCCAGCAGCCTCGTCCTAGCGGTCCTATCTGGGGCCAACGTCCTGACTTTC	TRBJ2-6	TRBD2	TRBV4-1	-
CASSPYRDYSQETQYF	TGTGCCAGCAGTCCCTACCGGGACTACTCTCAAGAGACCCAGTACTTC	TRBJ2-5	TRBD2	TRBV28	-
CASMDRRNQPQHF	TGTGCCAGTATGGACAGGCGCAATCAGCCCCAGCATTTT	TRBJ1-5	TRBD1	TRBV19	-
CASSPWAENNYGYTF	TGTGCCAGCAGCCCTTGGGCAGAAAATAACTATGGCTACACCTTC	TRBJ1-2	-	TRBV5-4	-
CASSLGWTGSNYGYTF	TGCGCCAGCAGCTTGGGATGGACAGGGTCCAACTATGGCTACACCTTC	TRBJ1-2	TRBD1	TRBV5-1	-
CASSQERQRSNQPQHF	TGCGCCAGCAGCCAAGAGAGACAGAGGAGCAATCAGCCCCAGCATTTT	TRBJ1-5	-	TRBV4-1	once
CASSQRGTQETQYF	TGCGCCAGCAGTCAAAGGGGCACCCAAGAGACCCAGTACTTC	TRBJ2-5	-	TRBV23-1	-
CASSQDQGTGGEKLFF	TGTGCCAGCAGCCAAGATCAGGGGACAGGGGGCGAAAAACTGTTTTTT	TRBJ1-4	TRBD1	TRBV4-2	once
CASSYGLAGELFF	TGTGCCAGTAGTTACGGACTAGCCGGGGAGCTGTTTTTT	TRBJ2-2	TRBD2	TRBV19	-
CASSPKGLAGEYEQYF	TGTGCCAGCAGCCCAAAAGGACTAGCGGGAGAGTACGAGCAGTACTTC	TRBJ2-7	TRBD2	TRBV7-8	-
CASRFSSGWEQYF	TGCGCCAGCCGGTTTTCTAGCGGGTGGGAGCAGTACTTC	TRBJ2-7	TRBD2	TRBV5-1	few
CASSPGLAGNSYEQYF	TGCGCCAGCAGCCCGGGACTAGCGGGGAACTCCTACGAGCAGTACTTC	TRBJ2-7	TRBD2	TRBV5-1	once
CASEALLVTDTQYF	TGTGCCAGCGAGGCACTTCTCGTCACAGATACGCAGTATTTT	TRBJ2-3	-	TRBV2	-
CASRPRHLDYNEQFF	TGTGCCAGCAGGCCCAGACACCTGGACTACAATGAGCAGTTCTTC	TRBJ2-1	-	TRBV6-1	-
CASSLDHRLAGGSYNEQFF	TGTGCCAGCAGCTTAGATCACAGACTAGCGGGAGGGTCCTACAATGAGCAGTTCTTC	TRBJ2-1	TRBD2	TRBV11-2	-
CASSLLRQLYF	TGTGCCAGCAGTTTATTGAGGCAGCTATACTTC	TRBJ2-7	-	TRBV28	-
CASRTGSGNNQPQHF	TGTGCCTCCCGGACAGGGAGTGGAAACAATCAGCCCCAGCATTTT	TRBJ1-5	TRBD1	TRBV19	-
CASRSGTGVTDTQYF	TGCGCCAGCAGATCCGGGACAGGGGTCACAGATACGCAGTATTTT	TRBJ2-3	TRBD1	TRBV4-1	-
CASSGRGYYSNQPQHF	TGTGCCAGCAGTGGCAGGGGTTACTATAGCAATCAGCCCCAGCATTTT	TRBJ1-5	-	TRBV6-1	-
CASSFRDRDGAGYTF	TGTGCCAGCAGTTTTAGGGACAGGGATGGGGCTGGCTACACCTTC	TRBJ1-2	TRBD1	TRBV28	-